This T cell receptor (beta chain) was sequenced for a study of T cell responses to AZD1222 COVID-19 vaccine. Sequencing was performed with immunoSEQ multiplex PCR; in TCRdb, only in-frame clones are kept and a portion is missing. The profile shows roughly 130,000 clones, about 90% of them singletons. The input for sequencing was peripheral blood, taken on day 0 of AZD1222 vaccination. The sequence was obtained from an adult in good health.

The CDR3 coding sequence is TGTGCCAGCGGGGAGAAAGATACGCAGTATTTT. This encodes CASGEKDTQYF. The V and J genes are TRBV6-4 and TRBJ2-3; maybe TRBD2 (5 bases). The CDR3 is 11 residues long. Germline assignment: CDR1 MRHNA and CDR2 SNTAGT. With 8 bases removed from V and 5 bases from J, the gap between germline ends came to 8 bases.